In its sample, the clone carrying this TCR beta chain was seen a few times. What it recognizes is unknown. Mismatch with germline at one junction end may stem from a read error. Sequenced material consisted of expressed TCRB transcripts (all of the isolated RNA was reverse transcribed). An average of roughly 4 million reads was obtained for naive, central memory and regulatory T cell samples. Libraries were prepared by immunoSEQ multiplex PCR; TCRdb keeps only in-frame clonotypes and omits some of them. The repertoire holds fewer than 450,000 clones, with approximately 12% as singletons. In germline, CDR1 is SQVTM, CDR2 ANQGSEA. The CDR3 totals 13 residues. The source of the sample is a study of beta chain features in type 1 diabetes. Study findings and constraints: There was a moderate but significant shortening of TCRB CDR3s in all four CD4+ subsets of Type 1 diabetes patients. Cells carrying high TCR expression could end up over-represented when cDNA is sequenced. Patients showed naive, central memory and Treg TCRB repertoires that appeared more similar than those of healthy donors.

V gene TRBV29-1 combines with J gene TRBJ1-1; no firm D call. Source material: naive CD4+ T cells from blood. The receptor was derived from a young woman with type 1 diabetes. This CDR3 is CSVQEVGGLEAFF. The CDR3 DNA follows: TGCAGCGTTCAAGAGGTTGGAGGGCTTGAAGCTTTCTTT. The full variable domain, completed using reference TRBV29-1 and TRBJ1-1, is SAVISQKPSRDICQRGTSLTIQCQVDSQVTMMFWYRQQPGQSLTLIATANQGSEATYESGFVIDKFPISRPNLTFSTLTVSNMSPEDSSIYLCSVQEVGGLEAFFGQGTRLTVV.